This T cell receptor (beta chain) was captured by sequencing in a study of technical replicates of blood from a handful of donors. Clones were sequenced by immunoSEQ multiplex PCR, and TCRdb holds only the in-frame ones, with some missing. The sample has around 69,000 clones, roughly 96% seen once. Looked up from germline, CDR1 is ENHRY and CDR2 is SYGVKD. V trimming: 7 bases; J trimming: 5 bases; junction bases outside the gene matches: 8. This CDR3 has 16 amino acids. The sample holds one count of this clone. This sequence was found in a human donor in good health. Sequencing was done on a sample of T cells isolated from PBMCs. The chain has TRBV10-3 and TRBJ2-7; TRBD2 matches 16 bases. The CDR3, as DNA: TGTGCCATCAAGCAGGGACTAGCGGGAGGGCCGGACGAGCAGTACTTC. It codes for CAIKQGLAGGPDEQYF.